This TCR beta chain was sequenced in a study of identical twins. The CDR3 is 12 amino acids. Template switching added a universal primer site, and cDNA bore unique molecular identifiers. TCRdb called the 5' RACE reads again in MiXCR, with one record for every CDR3 protein. Of about 890,000 distinct CDR3 sequences in the sample, about 12% were seen once. No donor was unhealthy or non-Caucasian. This same sample was also taken into another study, of yellow fever vaccine responses in identical twins.

The chain links TRBV21-1 to TRBJ2-7; TRBD2, the D gene given by the table, was not confirmed from the DNA. TRBV21-1 is a listed pseudogene. Sequencing input: PBMCs. The TCR sequence derives from a woman under 30 in good health. CDR3 residues: CASRTSDYEQYV. DNA for the CDR3: TGTGCCAGCAGAACTAGCGACTACGAGCAGTACGTC.